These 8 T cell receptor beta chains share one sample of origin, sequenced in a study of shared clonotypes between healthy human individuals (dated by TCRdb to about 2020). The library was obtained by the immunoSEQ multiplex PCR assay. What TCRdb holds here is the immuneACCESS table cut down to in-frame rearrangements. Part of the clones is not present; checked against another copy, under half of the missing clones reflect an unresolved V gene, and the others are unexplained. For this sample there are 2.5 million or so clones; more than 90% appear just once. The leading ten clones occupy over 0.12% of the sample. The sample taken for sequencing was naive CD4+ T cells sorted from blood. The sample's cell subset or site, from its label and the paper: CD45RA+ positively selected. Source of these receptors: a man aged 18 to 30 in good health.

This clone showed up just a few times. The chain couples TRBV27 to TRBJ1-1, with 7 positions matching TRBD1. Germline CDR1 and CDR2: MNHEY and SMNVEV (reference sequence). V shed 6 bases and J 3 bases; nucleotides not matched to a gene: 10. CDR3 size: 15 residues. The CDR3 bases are TGTGCCAGCAGCACGGACAGGATGATGGACACTGAAGCTTTCTTT. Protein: CASSTDRMMDTEAFF.

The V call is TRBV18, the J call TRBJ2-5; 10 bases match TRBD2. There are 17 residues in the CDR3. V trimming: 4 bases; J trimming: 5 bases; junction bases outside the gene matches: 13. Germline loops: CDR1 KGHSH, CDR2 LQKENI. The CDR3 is CASSLLAGEGLGETQYF. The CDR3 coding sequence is TGTGCCAGCTCACTTCTAGCGGGAGAGGGGCTTGGCGAGACCCAGTACTTC.

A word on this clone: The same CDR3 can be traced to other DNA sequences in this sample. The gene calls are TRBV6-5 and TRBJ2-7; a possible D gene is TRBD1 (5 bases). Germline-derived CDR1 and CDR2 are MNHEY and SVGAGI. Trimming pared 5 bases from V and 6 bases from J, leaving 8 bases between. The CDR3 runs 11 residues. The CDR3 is CASSQGGEQYF. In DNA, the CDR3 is TGTGCCAGCAGTCAGGGCGGCGAGCAGTACTTC.

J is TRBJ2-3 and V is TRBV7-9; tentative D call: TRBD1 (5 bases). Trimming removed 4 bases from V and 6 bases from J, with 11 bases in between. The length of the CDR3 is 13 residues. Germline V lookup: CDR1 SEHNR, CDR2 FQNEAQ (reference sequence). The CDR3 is CASSSLPGDTQYF. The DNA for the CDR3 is TGTGCCAGCAGCTCCCTTCCAGGGGATACGCAGTATTTT.

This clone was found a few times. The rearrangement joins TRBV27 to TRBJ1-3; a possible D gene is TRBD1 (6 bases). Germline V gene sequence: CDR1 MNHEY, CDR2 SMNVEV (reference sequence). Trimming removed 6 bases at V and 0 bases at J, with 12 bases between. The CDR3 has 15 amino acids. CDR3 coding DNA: TGTGCCAGCAGGACTACAGGGAGCTCTGGAAACACCATATATTTT. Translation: CASRTTGSSGNTIYF.

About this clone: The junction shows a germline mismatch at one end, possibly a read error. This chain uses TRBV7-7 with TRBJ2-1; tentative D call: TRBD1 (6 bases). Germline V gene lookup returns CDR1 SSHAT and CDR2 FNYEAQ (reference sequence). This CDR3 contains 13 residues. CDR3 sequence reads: CASSQGQHNEQFF. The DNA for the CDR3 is TGTGCTAGCAGCCAAGGACAGCACAATGAGCAGTTCTTC.

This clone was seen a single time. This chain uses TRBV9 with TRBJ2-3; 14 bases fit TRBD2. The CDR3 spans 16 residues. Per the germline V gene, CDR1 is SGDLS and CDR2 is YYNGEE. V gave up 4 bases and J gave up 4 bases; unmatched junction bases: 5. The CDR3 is CASSLTSGGAPDTQYF. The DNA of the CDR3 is TGTGCCAGCAGCTTGACTAGCGGGGGGGCCCCAGATACGCAGTATTTT.

CDR3 coding DNA: TGTGCCAGCAAGGACAGGGGTTACGAGCAGTACTTC. Protein: CASKDRGYEQYF. The V call is TRBV28, the J call TRBJ2-5, with 9 bases lining up with TRBD1. Gene TRBJ2-7 matches the end of the DNA better, so the J call may be wrong. This CDR3 has 12 residues. Germline assignment: CDR1 MDHEN and CDR2 SYDVKM.